This T cell receptor beta chain stems from a study of neurological immune-mediated disorders. TCRdb recomputed calls from the 5' RACE reads with MiXCR, one row per CDR3 protein. The sample gives fewer than 30,000 distinct CDR3 sequences, roughly an eighth of which show up once; 5.5% is in the top ten. V gave up 4 bases and J gave up 6 bases, with 14 bases separating them. This CDR3 has 15 residues. Germline lookup yields CDR1 SGHDT and CDR2 YYEEEE. The time point here: technical triplicate 1. There are many counts of this clonotype. The specimen sequenced was CD4+ T cells from blood. The receptor was isolated from a female donor with HTLV-1-associated myelopathy (HAM/TSP). J is TRBJ2-6 and V is TRBV5-6; D gene ambiguous. The chain's CDR3 is CASSPTGGVANVLTF. CDR3 DNA: TGTGCCAGCAGCCCAACGGGTGGGGTGGCCAACGTCCTGACTTTC.